The clone carrying this T cell receptor (beta chain) has a count of ten or more. The target antigen is unknown. The CDR3 loop spans 15 amino acids. Germline CDR1 ENHRY, CDR2 SYGVKD. Trimming took off 3 bases at V and 0 bases at J, with 11 bases between the two ends. These data originate in a study of T cells in Graves' hyperthyroidism and ophthalmopathy. Study-level background: It was at initial diagnosis, before any treatment, that peripheral blood was collected.

Study findings and constraints: The model forecast ophthalmopathy, anticipating it by a median around 6.5 months before onset. Blood also showed most of the thyroid clonotypes that were expanded above 0.001.

Amplified regions were TCR beta CDR3 sequences from RNA transcripts. Carried out on the TCR CDR3, a first-round RT-PCR used the HTBI primer set. TCRdb passed the multiplex PCR reads through MiXCR, listing each CDR3 protein once. Of about 600,000 distinct CDR3 sequences detected, approximately 15% appear once; the ten largest clones hold 2.5% to 4%. Each 10 ml fresh peripheral blood draw supplied the PBMCs. This sequence joins TRBV10-3 and TRBJ2-5; D uncertain. This TCR was sampled from a woman between 40 and 50 years old with Graves' ophthalmopathy. Source material: blood. In DNA form, the CDR3 reads TGTGCCATCAGTGAACGTGGCGATAACCAAGAGACCCAGTACTTC. Translated, it gives CAISERGDNQETQYF.